Each of the 14 T cell receptor beta chains below was sequenced from the same sample in a study of T-cell memory formation after mild COVID-19 (dated by TCRdb to about 2021). The library came from 5' RACE. Sequencing instrument: Illumina NovaSeq 6000. Clones were called with MiXCR by TCRdb after fastp trimmed the public reads at Q25, and only in-frame beta chains were retained. Identical CDR3 proteins give one entry, which carries the most common genes and DNA. The sample yields about 270,000 distinct CDR3 sequences; over 15% were counted once. The top ten clonotypes cover around a fifth of the sample. Material for sequencing was PBMCs or a T cell subset sorted from them (not recorded which). The receptors were gathered from a young man who had mild COVID-19 (a few samples of this study predate the infection). The sample titles of this study are shuffled in the database, so cell type and time point are left out; the donor was told from shared clones.

V and J are TRBV6-1 and TRBJ1-2, with TRBD1 identical over 7 bases. The CDR3 contains 14 residues. Germline CDR1 reads MNHNS; CDR2 reads SASEGT. J lost 3 bases, V lost 8 bases, and 9 bases had no gene match. The CDR3 nucleotides are TGTGCCAGCCGAGCCCCGGGACAGCACTATGGCTACACCTTC. Its protein product is CASRAPGQHYGYTF.

The CDR3: CASSYTAGTGGFSGANVLTF. The CDR3 region has the DNA TGTGCCAGCAGTTACACTGCAGGGACAGGGGGTTTCTCTGGGGCCAACGTCCTGACTTTC. V is TRBV6-6 and J is TRBJ2-6; 11 positions match TRBD1. Trimming at V came to 2 bases and at J to 0 bases, leaving 9 bases not matched to a gene. There are 20 residues in the CDR3. Germline CDR1 is MNHNY and CDR2 is SVGAGI (reference sequence).

This clonotype has a handful of counts. This chain uses TRBV5-1 with TRBJ2-1; tentative D call: TRBD2 (5 bases). V shed 3 bases and J shed 8 bases, with 15 bases lying between them. The CDR3 consists of 14 residues. Germline assignment: CDR1 SGHRS and CDR2 YFSETQ. The CDR3 DNA is TGCGCCAGCAGCTATTCGGCGGGTAGCTATGAGCAGTTCTTC. It yields the protein CASSYSAGSYEQFF.

This clonotype occurred a few times. This rearrangement joins TRBV12-3 or TRBV12-4 to TRBJ1-6; D unresolved. Trimming cost V 3 bases and J 0 bases, with 12 bases left between them. This CDR3 has 17 residues. CDR3 nucleotide sequence: TGTGCCAGCAGTTTGGACGGGATTAGCTCCTATAATTCACCCCTCCACTTT. Encoded protein: CASSLDGISSYNSPLHF.

The sample holds a few counts of this clonotype. The chain has TRBV6-5 and TRBJ1-2, with D unresolved. Trimming took 5 bases from V and 4 from J, leaving 17 bases between them. From germline, CDR1 is MNHEY and CDR2 SVGAGI. The CDR3 length is 15 residues. The CDR3 spells CASSKSWTGRYGYTF. CDR3 in DNA: TGTGCCAGCAGTAAATCCTGGACGGGTCGCTATGGCTACACCTTC.

V usage is TRBV4-1 and J usage is TRBJ2-1; TRBD2 matches at 9 bases. CDR1 is MGHRA, CDR2 YSYEKL, per germline. The CDR3 is 16 amino acids. Germline trimming cut 0 bases from V and 9 bases from J; bases unmatched to any gene: 9. CDR3 amino acids: CASSQELAGGHGEQFF. CDR3 DNA sequence: TGCGCCAGCAGCCAAGAATTGGCGGGGGGGCATGGTGAGCAGTTCTTC.

The V call is TRBV7-9, the J call TRBJ1-1; weak D call: TRBD1 (5 bases). The V end was cut by 6 bases, the J end by 1 base, with 18 bases between. Per germline, CDR1 SEHNR and CDR2 FQNEAQ (reference sequence). The CDR3 is made up of 16 amino acids. The CDR3 reads CASSRGQSSGNTEAFF. DNA of the CDR3: TGTGCCAGCAGTCGGGGCCAGTCTAGTGGGAACACTGAAGCTTTCTTT.

Only a few counts were recorded for this clonotype. V and J are TRBV5-1 and TRBJ2-7; no firm D call. The CDR3 totals 14 residues. Germline CDR1 reads SGHRS; CDR2 reads YFSETQ. The germline V and J ends were trimmed by 0 bases and 3 bases, with 10 bases remaining between them. CDR3 in amino acids: CASSLAGRYYEQYF. The CDR3 nucleotides are TGCGCCAGCAGCTTGGCCGGCAGATACTACGAGCAGTACTTC.

This clonotype was seen more than once but under ten times. The V call is TRBV7-6, the J call TRBJ1-5; D is possibly TRBD1 (5 bases). Germline CDR1 SGHVS, CDR2 FNYEAQ. This CDR3 region has 15 residues. The V end was cut by 1 base, the J end by 5 bases, with 12 bases between. CDR3 loop: CASSLDDSTDQPQHF. The CDR3 nucleotides are TGTGCCAGCAGCTTAGATGACAGTACGGATCAGCCCCAGCATTTT.

The chain is built from TRBV11-2 and TRBJ2-2; the D is unclear. The CDR3 has 15 amino acids. V was pared by 5 bases and J by 7 bases, with 17 bases between. Germline V gene lookup returns CDR1 SGHAT and CDR2 FQNNGV. The CDR3 reads CASSPEQVWVGELFF. As DNA, the CDR3 is TGTGCCAGCAGCCCCGAGCAGGTTTGGGTCGGGGAGCTGTTTTTT.

This clonotype was seen more than once but under ten times. This chain joins TRBV7-9 and TRBJ1-1; unclear D gene. This CDR3 is built from 16 residues. Per germline, CDR1 SEHNR and CDR2 FQNEAQ (reference sequence). V was shortened by 5 bases and J by 1 base, with 17 bases between the two germline ends. CDR3 nucleotide sequence: TGTGCCAGCAGCCATAGGATTGGACGGGGGAACACTGAAGCTTTCTTT. The encoded protein is CASSHRIGRGNTEAFF.

The count of this clonotype is one. The chain combines TRBV6-5 with TRBJ2-7; TRBD1 is a possible D gene (6 bases). Germline V gene data show CDR1 as MNHEY and CDR2 as SVGAGI. V shed 2 bases and J shed 3 bases, with 11 bases lying between them. The CDR3 has 14 residues. The CDR3 DNA follows: TGTGCCAGCAGTTACACCAGAGGGGGCTACGAGCAGTACTTC. Translated, it gives CASSYTRGGYEQYF.

This clonotype was found a few times. The chain has TRBV15 and TRBJ2-5; TRBD2 matches 8 bases. Germline CDR1 and CDR2: LNHNV and YYDKDF (reference sequence). The trim removed 4 bases at V and 6 bases at J, leaving 4 bases unmatched. The CDR3 has 13 residues. The CDR3 loop reads CATSKAGDQTQYF. In nucleotides, the CDR3 is TGTGCCACCAGCAAAGCGGGGGACCAGACCCAGTACTTC. The entire variable domain, with the rest obtained from reference TRBV15 and TRBJ2-5, is as follows: DAMVIQNPRYQVTQFGKPVTLSCSQTLNHNVMYWYQQKSSQAPKLLFHYYDKDFNNEADTPDNFQSRRPNTSFCFLDIRSPGLGDTAMYLCATSKAGDQTQYFGPGTRLLVL.

The chain recombines TRBV25-1 with TRBJ2-1; D remains unclear. Germline CDR1 reads MGHDK; CDR2 reads SYGVNS. The CDR3 extends over 13 amino acids. The V and J ends lost 0 bases and 6 bases respectively, with 6 bases between them. The CDR3 sequence is CASSEYRSNEQFF. The DNA for the CDR3 is TGTGCCAGCAGTGAATATAGGTCCAATGAGCAGTTCTTC.